The TCR beta chain described here comes from a study of vaccination and CD4 T cells after COVID-19. Study at large: Convalescent study patients returned SARS-CoV-2 positive nasal swab PCR results, with several mild cases and one severe. General observations from the study: Vaccine-specific clones in convalescent patients were spike mono-reactive in 304 of 307 cases.

V trimming: 4 bases; J trimming: 7 bases; junction bases outside the gene matches: 5. Germline-derived CDR1 and CDR2 are SEHNR and FQNEAQ (reference sequence). The CDR3 is 14 residues long. In its sample, this clonotype is medium-sized. Its antigen is still unknown. Sequencing of the DNA from cultured CD4+ T cells was carried out with the Oncomine TCR Beta short-read assay. From the PCR reads, TCRdb called clonotypes with MiXCR, one entry per CDR3 protein. The sample contains 15,000 to 20,000 distinct CDR3 sequences, approximately 53% of which appear only once. Treatment noted: roughly nine-day PBMC culture with coronavirus spike peptide pools or control peptides (ViraFEST assay).

The sample was CD4+ T cells from blood, cultured in vitro. This receptor was taken from a human donor who had recovered from COVID-19. The chain combines TRBV7-9 with TRBJ1-5; 9 bases line up with TRBD1. This CDR3 reads CASSYRGPGQPQHF. The CDR3 DNA sequence: TGTGCCAGCAGCTACAGGGGGCCGGGGCAGCCCCAGCATTTT.